This TCR beta chain was sequenced during a study of control samples from healthy donors and cancer patients. The CDR3 extends over 15 amino acids. In germline, CDR1 is SGHRS, CDR2 YFSETQ. V dropped 4 bases and J dropped 7; count of bases not matched to a gene: 6. Assay used: immunoSEQ multiplex PCR; TCRdb lists only in-frame clones, some missing. The table includes under 65,000 clones, around 90% detected once. The V and J genes are TRBV5-1 and TRBJ2-2; TRBD1 aligns across 11 bases. Sequences were obtained from PBMCs. This receptor was identified in a young man with colorectal cancer. The CDR3 bases are TGCGCCAGCAGCAGGACAGGGGGCGTAGTCGGGGAGCTGTTTTTT. This encodes CASSRTGGVVGELFF.